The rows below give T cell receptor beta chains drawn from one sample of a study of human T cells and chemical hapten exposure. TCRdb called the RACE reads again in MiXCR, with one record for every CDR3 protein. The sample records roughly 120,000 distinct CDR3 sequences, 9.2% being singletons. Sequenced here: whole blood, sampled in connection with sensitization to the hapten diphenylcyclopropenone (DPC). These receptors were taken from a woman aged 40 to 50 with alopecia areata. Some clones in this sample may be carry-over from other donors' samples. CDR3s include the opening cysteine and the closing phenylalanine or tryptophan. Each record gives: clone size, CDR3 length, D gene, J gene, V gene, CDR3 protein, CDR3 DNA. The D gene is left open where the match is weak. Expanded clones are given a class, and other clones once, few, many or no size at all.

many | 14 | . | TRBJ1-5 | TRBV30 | CAWATGWGNQPQHF | TGTGCCTGGGCGACAGGTTGGGGCAATCAGCCCCAGCATTTT
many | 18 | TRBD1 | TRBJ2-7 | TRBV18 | CASSPRPSGTGGTYEQYF | TGTGCCAGCTCACCACGTCCTTCGGGGACAGGCGGAACCTACGAGCAGTACTTC
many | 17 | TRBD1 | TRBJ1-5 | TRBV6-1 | CASSDRTGLMSNQPQHF | TGTGCCAGCAGTGATCGGACAGGGCTGATGAGTAATCAGCCCCAGCATTTT
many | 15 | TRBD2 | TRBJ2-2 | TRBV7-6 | CASSLEGLATGELFF | TGTGCCAGCAGCTTAGAGGGACTAGCAACCGGGGAGCTGTTTTTT
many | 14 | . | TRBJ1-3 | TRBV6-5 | CASSPAVIGNTIYF | TGTGCCAGCAGCCCGGCGGTGATTGGAAACACCATATATTTT
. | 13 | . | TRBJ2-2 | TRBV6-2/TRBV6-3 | CASSGPNTGELFF | TGTGCCAGCAGTGGGCCGAACACCGGGGAGCTGTTTTTT
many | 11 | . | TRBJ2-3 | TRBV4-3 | CASSRGGTRYF | TGCGCCAGCAGCCGGGGGGGCACGAGGTATTTT
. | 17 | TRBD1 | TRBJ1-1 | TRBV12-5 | CASGLKAPGQVNTEAFF | TGTGCTAGTGGTTTAAAGGCACCGGGACAGGTGAACACTGAAGCTTTCTTT
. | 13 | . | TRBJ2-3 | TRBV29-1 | CSVRVTSTDTQYF | TGCAGCGTTCGGGTAACTAGCACAGATACGCAGTATTTT
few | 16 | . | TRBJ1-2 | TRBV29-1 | CSAEGLTGGNYYGYTF | TGCAGCGCCGAAGGCTTGACAGGCGGAAACTACTATGGCTACACCTTC
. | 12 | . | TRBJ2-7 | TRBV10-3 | CAISGAPYEQYF | TGTGCCATCAGTGGGGCCCCCTACGAGCAGTACTTC
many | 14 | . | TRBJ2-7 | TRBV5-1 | CASSLGQSSYEQYF | TGCGCCAGCAGCTTGGGACAGAGCTCCTACGAGCAGTACTTC
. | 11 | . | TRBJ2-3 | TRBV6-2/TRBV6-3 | CASTYGDTQYF | TGTGCCAGCACGTACGGGGATACGCAGTATTTT
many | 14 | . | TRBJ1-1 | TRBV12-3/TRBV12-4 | CASRFGQPYTEAFF | TGTGCCAGCAGATTTGGACAGCCCTACACTGAAGCTTTCTTT
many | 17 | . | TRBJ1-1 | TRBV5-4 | CASSLAGPAGVNTEAFF | TGTGCCAGCAGCTTGGCCGGGCCAGCCGGTGTGAACACTGAAGCTTTCTTT